Shown below are 5 T cell receptor beta chains from a single sample sequenced in a study of sequential checkpoint blockade in melanoma. Repertoires were generated with immunoSEQ multiplex PCR, while TCRdb's copy carries only in-frame clones and drops some. The sample contains roughly 9,300 clones, roughly 80% of which appear only once. This sample's treatment: randomized to nivolumab then ipilimumab (arm A) or the reverse (arm B). The source was CD8+ T cells sorted from blood (inferred from file names), collected from a patient given nivolumab and ipilimumab in sequence. The receptors were gathered from a human donor with melanoma.

The chain carries TRBV5-8 and TRBJ2-7; TRBD1 agrees at 8 bases. V was pared by 2 bases and J by 3 bases, with 7 bases of the junction left unmatched. The CDR3 is 15 amino acids. From germline, CDR1 is SGHTS and CDR2 YDEGEE. The CDR3 sequence: CASSFRTGSRYEQYF. The CDR3 DNA reads TGTGCCAGCAGCTTCCGGACAGGGAGTCGCTACGAGCAGTACTTC.

V is TRBV29-1 and J is TRBJ2-7, with a weak D call TRBD2 (6 bases). The V end was cut by 1 base, the J end by 2 bases, with 9 bases between. The CDR3 is 13 amino acids. The germline V gene has CDR1 SQVTM and CDR2 ANQGSEA. The CDR3 nucleotides are TGCAGCGTTGAAGGGGCTAGCGCCTACGAGCAGTACTTC. It specifies CSVEGASAYEQYF.

This chain uses TRBV5-4 with TRBJ1-6, with 7 bases fitting TRBD1. The CDR3 runs 14 residues. The germline V gene has CDR1 SGHNT and CDR2 YYREEE (reference sequence). The junction had 2 bases not matched to a gene; V was cut back by 4 bases and J by 4 bases. CDR3 protein: CASSVGQYNSPLHF. CDR3 nucleotides: TGTGCCAGCAGCGTGGGACAGTATAATTCACCCCTCCACTTT.

The table lists this clone with a few counts. The rearrangement links TRBV6-1 to TRBJ2-2, with D hard to call. This CDR3 is 16 amino acids long. Germline assignment: CDR1 MNHNS and CDR2 SASEGT. The germline V and J ends were trimmed by 0 bases and 5 bases, with 13 bases remaining between them. CDR3 sequence (DNA): TGTGCCAGCAGTGAAGCTCCTCTACTTCCGACCGGGGAGCTGTTTTTT. Translation gives CASSEAPLLPTGELFF.

On this clone: This specimen includes other DNA sequences encoding the same CDR3. The chain uses TRBV6-1 and TRBJ2-7; 13 bases fit TRBD2. This CDR3 region has 15 residues. The V gene end was trimmed by 2 bases and the J gene end by 3 bases; junction bases not matched to a gene: 1. Germline assignment: CDR1 MNHNS and CDR2 SASEGT. The CDR3, as DNA: TGTGCCAGCAGTGAACGGACTAGCGGGAGCTACGAGCAGTACTTC. Translating it yields CASSERTSGSYEQYF.